A single sample is the source of the 14 T cell receptor beta chains below, sequenced in a study of T cell repertoires in ileal Crohn's disease. This table comes from immunoSEQ multiplex PCR, and its TCRdb copy is limited to in-frame clones, with some not included. The repertoire holds 8,500 to 13,000 clones, with 80% to 90% as singletons. Time point indicated: neoterminal ileum biopsy at postoperative endoscopy, about 6 months after surgery. The specimen sequenced was ileal tissue. The source of these receptors is an adult with Crohn's disease.

The rearrangement uses TRBV28 and TRBJ1-1, with D perhaps TRBD1 (5 bases). The germline V gene has CDR1 MDHEN and CDR2 SYDVKM. This CDR3 has 15 amino acids. Trimming cost V 2 bases and J 5 bases, with 15 bases left between them. Here the CDR3 reads CASSLVSGRVTEAFF. The CDR3 region has the DNA TGTGCCAGCAGTTTAGTGTCGGGCAGGGTAACTGAAGCTTTCTTT.

This clone was counted a few times. This specimen includes other DNA sequences encoding the same CDR3. The chain has TRBV5-4 and TRBJ2-2; 7 bases line up with TRBD1. This CDR3 comprises 15 residues. Trimming removed 0 bases from V and 4 bases from J; junction bases left unmatched: 3. Looked up from germline, CDR1 is SGHNT and CDR2 is YYREEE (reference sequence). CDR3 residues: CASSLDRGRTGELFF. The CDR3 nucleotides are TGTGCCAGCAGCTTGGACAGGGGTCGCACCGGGGAGCTGTTTTTT. The full variable domain, rest sourced from reference TRBV5-4 and TRBJ2-2, is ETGVTQSPTHLIKTRGQQVTLRCSSQSGHNTVSWYQQALGQGPQFIFQYYREEENGRGNFPPRFSGLQFPNYSSELNVNALELDDSALYLCASSLDRGRTGELFFGEGSRLTVL.

This clone showed up just once. The chain carries TRBV6-7 and TRBJ2-7; 8 positions match TRBD1. TRBV6-7 is an open reading frame whose function is uncertain. The CDR3 is made up of 17 amino acids. The junction had 10 bases not matched to a gene; V was cut back by 0 bases and J by 3 bases. CDR3 loop: CASSYSIPGQVIYEQYF. CDR3 nucleotides: TGTGCCAGCAGTTACTCGATTCCGGGACAGGTAATCTACGAGCAGTACTTC.

The rearrangement uses TRBV19 and TRBJ2-1, with a tentative D call TRBD1 (6 bases). Between the trimmed V and J ends, which lost 6 bases and 3 bases, there was a span of 9 bases. This CDR3 has 13 residues. Germline lookup yields CDR1 LNHDA and CDR2 SQIVND (reference sequence). CDR3 sequence: CASRRDNYNEQFF. DNA for the CDR3: TGTGCCAGTAGAAGGGACAACTACAATGAGCAGTTCTTC.

On this clone: One junction end disagrees with the germline gene, perhaps due to a read error. The chain is built from TRBV19 and TRBJ1-2, with D perhaps TRBD1 (5 bases). The CDR3 is made up of 16 amino acids. Germline CDR1 and CDR2: LNHDA and SQIVND (reference sequence). The CDR3 loop reads CASSTAGRGLNYSYTF. The DNA of the CDR3 is TGTGCCAGTAGTACCGCCGGGCGGGGCCTTAACTATAGCTACACCTTC. Together with reference TRBV19 and TRBJ1-2, the CDR3 gives the full variable domain: DGGITQSPKYLFRKEGQNVTLSCEQNLNHDAMYWYRQDPGQGLRLIYYSQIVNDFQKGDIAEGYSVSREKKESFPLTVTSAQKNPTAFYLCASSTAGRGLNYSYTFGSGTRLTVV.

The V call is TRBV7-9, the J call TRBJ1-1; D might be TRBD1 (6 bases). The CDR3 length is 16 residues. V dropped 5 bases and J dropped 8 bases, with 24 bases sitting between them. Germline loops: CDR1 SEHNR, CDR2 FQNEAQ (reference sequence). The CDR3 nucleotides read TGTGCCAGCAGCCCATCCGGGGGGCCGGGGGCAGACGAAGCTTTCTTT. Translated: CASSPSGGPGADEAFF.

This clone was observed a handful of times. The V call is TRBV9, the J call TRBJ1-2; perhaps TRBD1 as D (6 bases). Germline loops: CDR1 SGDLS, CDR2 YYNGEE. V was trimmed by 0 bases and J by 4 bases, leaving 13 bases between them. The CDR3 spans 15 residues. The CDR3 region has the DNA TGTGCCAGCAGCGTAGTGTCAGGGGACGTCTATGGCTACACCTTC. Translation gives CASSVVSGDVYGYTF.

The chain joins TRBV28 to TRBJ2-7; 8 nucleotides align to TRBD1. In germline, CDR1 is MDHEN, CDR2 SYDVKM. This CDR3 has 14 residues. Germline trimming cut 4 bases from V and 9 bases from J; bases unmatched to any gene: 11. The CDR3, as DNA: TGTGCCAGCAGTTCAGGACAGGGAAGGGAAAGGCAGTACTTC. It translates to CASSSGQGRERQYF.

The J gene is TRBJ2-5, the V gene TRBV13; D remains unclear. Germline V gene lookup returns CDR1 PRHDT and CDR2 FYEKMQ (reference sequence). The CDR3 runs to 14 residues. The V and J ends lost 0 bases and 5 bases respectively, with 10 bases between them. In DNA, the CDR3 is TGTGCCAGCAGCTTAGGCCCAGGCCGGGAGACCCAGTACTTC. This translates into CASSLGPGRETQYF.

The chain links TRBV21-1 to TRBJ2-7; TRBD2, as called in the table, went unchecked against the DNA. TRBV21-1 is flagged as a pseudogene. The CDR3 contains 17 residues. CDR3 sequence reads: CASSKCAGLPSSYEQYF. For the CDR3, the DNA is TGTGCCAGCAGCAAATGCGCGGGACTCCCGAGCTCCTACGAGCAGTACTTC.

The table lists this clone with a count of one. The genes are TRBV5-1 and TRBJ2-7; weak D call: TRBD2 (5 bases). The V and J ends lost 4 bases and 4 bases respectively, with 15 bases between them. The length of the CDR3 is 14 residues. CDR1 is SGHRS and CDR2 is YFSETQ in the germline V gene. This CDR3 is CASSTDWKTYEQYF. The CDR3 DNA follows: TGCGCCAGCAGCACGGACTGGAAGACGTACGAGCAGTACTTC.

This rearrangement joins TRBV5-8 to TRBJ1-4, with 9 bases matching TRBD1. The V and J ends lost 4 bases and 5 bases, in that order; junction bases with no gene match: 3. Germline V gene data show CDR1 as SGHTS and CDR2 as YDEGEE. The CDR3 runs to 14 residues. For the CDR3, the DNA is TGTGCCAGCAGCACTGGGACAGGGAATGAAAAACTGTTTTTT. Encoded protein: CASSTGTGNEKLFF.

The chain carries TRBV19 and TRBJ1-1; TRBD1 matches at 7 bases. Germline values: CDR1 LNHDA, CDR2 SQIVND (reference sequence). The CDR3 has 15 residues. V lost 0 bases and J lost 6; bases outside the gene matches: 7. CDR3 sequence (DNA): TGTGCCAGTAGTATAGAGCACAGGCAGGGGGCTGAAGCTTTCTTT. Residues: CASSIEHRQGAEAFF.

The J gene is TRBJ2-1, the V gene TRBV5-4, with D possibly matching TRBD2 (5 bases). The CDR3 has 14 amino acids. CDR1 is SGHNT, CDR2 YYREEE, per germline (reference sequence). With 3 bases removed from V and 8 bases from J, the gap between germline ends came to 15 bases. CDR3 DNA: TGTGCCAGCAGCTCACTAGGGTCGGCCGATGAGCAGTTCTTC. This translates into CASSSLGSADEQFF.